The 30 T cell receptor beta chains presented below share a single source sample, sequenced in a study of cytomegalovirus exposure and HLA in healthy donors. Researchers ran the PCR with 60 Vbeta and 13 Jbeta primers. Libraries were prepared by immunoSEQ multiplex PCR; TCRdb keeps only in-frame clonotypes and omits some of them. In the table there are over 150,000 clones, roughly 78% of which are singletons. Sequencing used PBMCs. The receptors stem from a woman aged 50 to 60 in good health and CMV-seropositive.

This clone turned up a few times. This rearrangement joins TRBV25-1 to TRBJ2-7; D is possibly TRBD1 (6 bases). The CDR3 contains 12 residues. V was pared by 4 bases and J by 4 bases, with 8 bases between. CDR1 is MGHDK and CDR2 is SYGVNS in the germline V gene. The chain's CDR3 is CASSGTGYEQYF. CDR3 sequence (DNA): TGTGCCAGCAGTGGCACAGGGTACGAGCAGTACTTC.

V gene TRBV5-5 combines with J gene TRBJ2-3; TRBD1 matches at 7 bases. Germline assignment: CDR1 SGHKS and CDR2 YYEKEE (reference sequence). V lost 2 bases to trimming and J lost 6 bases; unmatched junction nucleotides: 9. This CDR3 is built from 15 residues. The DNA for the CDR3 is TGTGCCAGCAGCTTTGAGGTGACAGGGACCGATACGCAGTATTTT. This codes for CASSFEVTGTDTQYF.

The V gene is TRBV5-4, the J gene TRBJ1-1; D ambiguous. The V and J ends lost 3 bases and 1 base respectively, with 13 bases between them. This CDR3 region has 15 residues. Germline CDR1 SGHNT, CDR2 YYREEE (reference sequence). The CDR3 reads CASSWEGHSNTEAFF. Written as DNA, the CDR3 is TGTGCCAGCAGCTGGGAGGGCCATTCGAACACTGAAGCTTTCTTT.

This clone was found a few times. This chain joins TRBV5-1 and TRBJ2-7; 9 bases match TRBD1. Germline-derived CDR1 and CDR2 are SGHRS and YFSETQ. The CDR3 contains 15 residues. Trimming at V came to 4 bases and at J to 3 bases, leaving 8 bases not matched to a gene. The CDR3 protein is CASSPDGTGYYEQYF. The CDR3 DNA sequence: TGCGCCAGCAGCCCGGACGGGACAGGGTACTACGAGCAGTACTTC. Based on the CDR3 plus reference TRBV5-1 and TRBJ2-7, the full variable domain is KAGVTQTPRYLIKTRGQQVTLSCSPISGHRSVSWYQQTPGQGLQFLFEYFSETQRNKGNFPGRFSGRQFSNSRSEMNVSTLELGDSALYLCASSPDGTGYYEQYFGPGTRLTVT.

Here the CDR3 reads CASTRDPGGTIYF. The CDR3 region has the DNA TGTGCCAGCACGAGGGATCCAGGAGGAACCATATATTTT. The rearrangement uses TRBV6-1 and TRBJ1-3, with no clear D. Between the trimmed V and J ends, which lost 7 bases and 10 bases, there was a span of 17 bases. CDR1 is MNHNS and CDR2 is SASEGT in the germline V gene. The CDR3 is 13 amino acids.

This clone was seen only a few times. V and J are TRBV27 and TRBJ2-6; the D gene is possibly TRBD1 (6 bases). The CDR3 is made up of 16 amino acids. Germline V gene lookup returns CDR1 MNHEY and CDR2 SMNVEV (reference sequence). The V end was cut by 3 bases, the J end by 0 bases, with 9 bases between. The CDR3 reads CASSLWTDSGANVLTF. The CDR3 nucleotides read TGTGCCAGCAGTTTGTGGACAGACTCTGGGGCCAACGTCCTGACTTTC.

The chain recombines TRBV2 with TRBJ1-3; a weak D match, TRBD1 (6 bases). Trimming cost V 6 bases and J 3 bases, with 6 bases left between them. The CDR3 contains 12 residues. CDR1 and CDR2 (germline): SNHLY, FYNNEI. DNA of the CDR3: TGTGCCAGCAGGGACAGTGGAAACACCATATATTTT. Protein sequence: CASRDSGNTIYF.

This chain uses TRBV5-1 with TRBJ2-3; the match to TRBD2 covers 10 bases. The trim removed 5 bases at V and 2 bases at J, leaving 5 bases unmatched. This CDR3 is built from 15 residues. From germline, CDR1 is SGHRS and CDR2 YFSETQ. Here the CDR3 reads CASRLAGLITDTQYF. For the CDR3, the DNA is TGCGCCAGCAGACTAGCGGGGTTGATCACAGATACGCAGTATTTT.

This chain joins TRBV7-3 and TRBJ1-2; a weak D match, TRBD1 (6 bases). CDR1 and CDR2 (germline): SGHTA, FQGTGA. Trimming left V 2 bases short and J 0 bases short, with 22 bases between. The CDR3 has 19 amino acids. In nucleotides, the CDR3 is TGTGCCAGCAGCTTAGAAGCTAGGGGGGGGCGCACCACTAACTATGGCTACACCTTC. This translates into CASSLEARGGRTTNYGYTF.

This chain links TRBV14 with TRBJ1-6; D is unresolved. Trimming removed 4 bases at V and 10 bases at J, with 8 bases between. The CDR3 runs 12 residues. The V gene's germline CDR1 is SGHDN and CDR2 FVKESK. This CDR3 is CASSLRRSPLHF. CDR3 in DNA: TGTGCCAGCAGCCTCCGCAGGTCACCCCTCCACTTT.

The chain carries TRBV5-1 and TRBJ2-2, with TRBD1 matching over 10 bases. V dropped 2 bases and J dropped 3; count of bases not matched to a gene: 1. CDR1 is SGHRS and CDR2 is YFSETQ in the germline V gene. This CDR3 is 15 amino acids long. In DNA form, the CDR3 reads TGCGCCAGCAGCTTAGACAGGGGGCACACCGGGGAGCTGTTTTTT. This sequence encodes CASSLDRGHTGELFF.

This chain joins TRBV30 and TRBJ1-4; D might be TRBD1 (5 bases). CDR3 length: 13 residues. CDR1 is GTSNPN, CDR2 SVGIG, per germline (reference sequence). V was trimmed by 6 bases and J by 4 bases, leaving 12 bases between them. The CDR3 coding sequence is TGTGCCTGTAGTCAGGGCCTTAATGAAAAACTGTTTTTT. Amino acid sequence: CACSQGLNEKLFF.

CDR3 region: CASSSNRAGIRTEAFF. CDR3 DNA: TGTGCCAGCAGCTCCAACAGGGCAGGGATAAGGACTGAAGCTTTCTTT. V usage is TRBV11-2 and J usage is TRBJ1-1; possible D gene TRBD1, 6 bases. Trimming took 4 bases from V and 5 from J, leaving 20 bases between them. The CDR3 runs to 16 residues. CDR1 SGHAT and CDR2 FQNNGV come from the germline V gene. Based on the CDR3 plus reference TRBV11-2 and TRBJ1-1, the full variable domain is EAGVAQSPRYKIIEKRQSVAFWCNPISGHATLYWYQQILGQGPKLLIQFQNNGVVDDSQLPKDRFSAERLKGVDSTLKIQPAKLEDSAVYLCASSSNRAGIRTEAFFGQGTRLTVV.

The rearrangement joins TRBV5-1 to TRBJ1-2, with 10 positions matching TRBD1. Germline V CDR1 and CDR2: SGHRS, YFSETQ. Unmatched junction bases numbered 8, after V lost 0 bases and J lost 6 bases. The CDR3 is 16 amino acids. The CDR3 bases are TGCGCCAGCAGCTTGGCAACTAGACAGGGGGCGGATGGCTACACCTTC. It encodes CASSLATRQGADGYTF.

This clone has a single count. J is TRBJ2-2 and V is TRBV4-2; 10 nucleotides agree with TRBD2. Germline assignment: CDR1 LGHNA and CDR2 YNFKEQ. Trimming took 6 bases from V and 5 from J; bases not matched to a gene: 18. This CDR3 has 19 residues. The CDR3 coding sequence is TGTGCCAGCAGACAATCGAAGGGGCTAGCGGGGGCCGGGACCGGGGAGCTGTTTTTT. The encoded protein is CASRQSKGLAGAGTGELFF.

The CDR3 sequence: CASTNRRDSSYNEQFF. The CDR3 bases are TGTGCCAGCACGAACCGGCGAGACAGCTCCTACAATGAGCAGTTCTTC. The chain carries TRBV7-8 and TRBJ2-1; a weak D match, TRBD1 (5 bases). Trimming stripped 7 bases from V and 0 bases from J, with 16 bases between. The CDR3 extends over 16 amino acids. Germline V CDR1 and CDR2: SGHVS, FQNEAQ.

This rearrangement joins TRBV18 to TRBJ1-1; 7 bases are a match to TRBD1. The CDR3 extends over 14 amino acids. Germline lookup yields CDR1 KGHSH and CDR2 LQKENI. V shed 3 bases and J 1 base; nucleotides not matched to a gene: 2. DNA of the CDR3: TGTGCCAGCTCACCGTCAGGGGGGAACACTGAAGCTTTCTTT. It encodes CASSPSGGNTEAFF.

The V and J genes are TRBV5-6 and TRBJ2-5, with 7 bases aligning to TRBD2. Germline trimming cut 2 bases from V and 2 bases from J; bases unmatched to any gene: 3. The germline CDR1 and CDR2 sequences are SGHDT and YYEEEE. The CDR3 spans 14 residues. The CDR3, as DNA: TGTGCCAGCAGCTTCTGGGGGGGTCAAGAGACCCAGTACTTC. Amino acid sequence: CASSFWGGQETQYF.

V and J are TRBV6-5 and TRBJ1-4; possible D gene TRBD1, 5 bases. V gave up 4 bases and J gave up 5 bases, with 14 bases separating them. CDR1 is MNHEY and CDR2 is SVGAGI in the germline V gene. The CDR3 covers 15 residues. CDR3 region: CASSSRTGVNEKLFF. In DNA, the CDR3 is TGTGCCAGCAGTTCCAGGACGGGGGTAAATGAAAAACTGTTTTTT.

This sequence joins TRBV9 and TRBJ1-3, with D maybe TRBD1 (5 bases). V lost 4 bases and J lost 8, with 19 bases in between. The CDR3 is made up of 15 amino acids. Germline-derived CDR1 and CDR2 are SGDLS and YYNGEE. CDR3 residues: CASSPSGGIGDTIYF. CDR3 DNA sequence: TGTGCCAGCAGCCCAAGCGGGGGGATCGGGGACACCATATATTTT.

V and J are TRBV11-3 and TRBJ2-1; TRBD2 matches at 7 bases. CDR1 is SGHNT and CDR2 is YENEEA in the germline V gene. The junction had 16 bases not matched to a gene; V was cut back by 2 bases and J by 3 bases. This CDR3 spans 19 amino acids. CDR3 sequence (DNA): TGTGCCAGCAGCTTAACCCCAACAGTCGGCGGGGGAGACTACAATGAGCAGTTCTTC. This codes for CASSLTPTVGGGDYNEQFF.

The genes are TRBV6-1 and TRBJ2-3; 12 bases are shared with TRBD2. CDR1 and CDR2 (germline): MNHNS, SASEGT. The CDR3 has 14 amino acids. J was trimmed by 4 bases and V by 6 bases; bases with no gene match: 2. The CDR3 loop is CASRRTSGADTQYF. The CDR3 DNA sequence: TGTGCCAGCAGAAGGACTAGCGGGGCAGATACGCAGTATTTT.

In the case of this clone: At one end the junction does not follow the germline gene, possibly because of a read error. The chain links TRBV11-3 to TRBJ2-2; TRBD1 agrees at 7 bases. The CDR3 totals 14 residues. CDR1 and CDR2 from the germline V gene are SGHNT and YENEEA. CDR3 amino acids: CASSLTGNPGELFF. The CDR3 DNA reads TGTGCCAGCAGCTTGACAGGGAACCCCGGGGAGCTGTTTTTT.

The chain joins TRBV9 to TRBJ2-5; 9 nucleotides match TRBD2. The CDR3 contains 15 residues. With 4 bases clipped from V and 3 bases from J, the junction kept 7 bases outside the gene matches. The germline CDR1 and CDR2 sequences are SGDLS and YYNGEE. The CDR3 here is CASSFGRGGEETQYF. CDR3 bases: TGTGCCAGCAGCTTCGGGCGGGGGGGCGAAGAGACCCAGTACTTC.

The CDR3 here is CASSPGLSYANTEAFF. The CDR3 nucleotides are TGTGCCAGCAGTCCCGGACTGTCTTATGCGAACACTGAAGCTTTCTTT. The chain links TRBV25-1 to TRBJ1-1; D ambiguous. Germline CDR1 is MGHDK and CDR2 is SYGVNS. The CDR3 has 16 amino acids. The V gene lost 5 bases and the J gene lost 1 base, with 17 bases spanning the gap.

This clone was found once. The gene calls are TRBV19 and TRBJ1-6; D might be TRBD1 (5 bases). Germline V gene lookup returns CDR1 LNHDA and CDR2 SQIVND (reference sequence). V was shortened by 5 bases and J by 7 bases, with 12 bases between the two germline ends. The CDR3 runs to 14 residues. The CDR3 nucleotides read TGTGCCAGTAGTCCGGGACTGGGGAATTCACCCCTCCACTTT. It is translated as CASSPGLGNSPLHF. Complete variable domain (other parts from reference TRBV19 and TRBJ1-6): DGGITQSPKYLFRKEGQNVTLSCEQNLNHDAMYWYRQDPGQGLRLIYYSQIVNDFQKGDIAEGYSVSREKKESFPLTVTSAQKNPTAFYLCASSPGLGNSPLHFGNGTRLTVT.

This clone was observed a handful of times. Other DNA sequences in this specimen translate into the identical CDR3. The CDR3, as DNA: TGTGCCAGCAGTTCCCTCTCCTACGAGCAGTACTTC. It codes for CASSSLSYEQYF. The chain has TRBV27 and TRBJ2-7; D remains ambiguous. The V gene's germline CDR1 is MNHEY and CDR2 SMNVEV (reference sequence). Between the trimmed V and J ends, which lost 4 bases and 0 bases, there was a span of 4 bases. The length of the CDR3 is 12 residues.

CDR3 in DNA: TGCGCCAGCAGCTTGGGGACATGGGAAACTTACGAGCAGTACTTC. Its protein product is CASSLGTWETYEQYF. V usage is TRBV5-1 and J usage is TRBJ2-7; perhaps TRBD1 as D (5 bases). Germline-derived CDR1 and CDR2 are SGHRS and YFSETQ. V lost 0 bases and J 4 bases, leaving 14 bases between the germline ends. The length of the CDR3 is 15 residues.

J is TRBJ2-5 and V is TRBV5-6; D not certain. Germline CDR1 and CDR2: SGHDT and YYEEEE. V was cut by 4 bases and J by 2 bases, with 12 bases left in between. The CDR3 has 14 residues. CDR3 protein: CASSRGQTQETQYF. DNA of the CDR3: TGTGCCAGCAGCCGTGGGCAGACACAAGAGACCCAGTACTTC. The whole variable domain, remainder taken from reference TRBV5-6 and TRBJ2-5, is DAGVTQSPTHLIKTRGQQVTLRCSPKSGHDTVSWYQQALGQGPQFIFQYYEEEERQRGNFPDRFSGHQFPNYSSELNVNALLLGDSALYLCASSRGQTQETQYFGPGTRLLVL.

CDR3 sequence: CASSLVGGGVYEQFF. The CDR3 coding sequence is TGTGCCAGCAGCTTGGTTGGCGGGGGGGTGTATGAGCAGTTCTTC. V usage is TRBV5-4 and J usage is TRBJ2-1; TRBD2 matches 9 bases. This CDR3 region has 15 residues. The V segment lost 0 bases and the J segment 8 bases; nucleotides outside the gene matches: 6. Germline V gives CDR1 SGHNT, CDR2 YYREEE (reference sequence).